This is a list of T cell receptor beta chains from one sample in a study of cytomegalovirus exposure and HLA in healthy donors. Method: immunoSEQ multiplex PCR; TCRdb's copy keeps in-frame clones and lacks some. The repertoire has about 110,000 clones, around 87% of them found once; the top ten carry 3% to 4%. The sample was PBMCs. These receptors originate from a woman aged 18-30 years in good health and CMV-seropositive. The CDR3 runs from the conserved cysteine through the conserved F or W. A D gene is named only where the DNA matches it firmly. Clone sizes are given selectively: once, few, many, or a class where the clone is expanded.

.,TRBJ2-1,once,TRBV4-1,CASSQGAGEFYEQFF,TGCGCCAGCAGCCAAGGTGCAGGTGAATTCTATGAGCAGTTCTTC
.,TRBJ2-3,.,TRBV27,CASIRADTDTQYF,TGTGCCAGCATTCGAGCGGACACAGATACGCAGTATTTT
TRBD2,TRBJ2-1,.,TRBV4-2,CASSEERTSGGGNEQFF,TGTGCCAGCAGCGAGGAGAGGACTAGCGGGGGCGGGAATGAGCAGTTCTTC
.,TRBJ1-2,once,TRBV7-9,CASSLGRGWRGYTF,TGTGCCAGCAGCTTAGGTCGGGGGTGGCGTGGCTACACCTTC
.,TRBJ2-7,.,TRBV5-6,CASGTLTGVDEQYF,TGTGCCAGCGGCACACTGACAGGCGTCGACGAGCAGTACTTC
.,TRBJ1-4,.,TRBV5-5,CASSFSVLNEKLFF,TGTGCCAGCAGCTTCTCGGTCCTTAATGAAAAACTGTTTTTT
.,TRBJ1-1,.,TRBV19,CASSIRPRGPEVMNTEAFF,TGTGCCAGTAGTATCCGGCCCCGAGGGCCAGAAGTTATGAACACTGAAGCTTTCTTT
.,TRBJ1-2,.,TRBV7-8,CASSLGRAYGYTF,TGTGCCAGCAGCTTAGGCAGGGCCTATGGCTACACCTTC
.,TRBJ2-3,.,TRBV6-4,CASSDSRVGADTQYF,TGTGCCAGCAGTGACTCGAGGGTAGGAGCAGATACGCAGTATTTT
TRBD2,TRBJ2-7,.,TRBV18,CASSPLQAGDHEQYF,TGTGCCAGCTCACCCCTCCAGGCGGGAGATCACGAGCAGTACTTC
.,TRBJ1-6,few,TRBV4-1,CASSLMGRGNSPLHF,TGCGCCAGCAGCCTGATGGGAAGGGGAAATTCACCCCTCCACTTT
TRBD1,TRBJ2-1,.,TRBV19,CASSVQGARNEQFF,TGTGCCAGTAGTGTGCAGGGGGCGCGGAATGAGCAGTTCTTC
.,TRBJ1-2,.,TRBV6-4,CASSDSGLGGYTF,TGTGCCAGCAGTGACTCCGGGTTAGGTGGCTACACCTTC
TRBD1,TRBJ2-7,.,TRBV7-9,CASSPPGQSYEQYF,TGTGCCAGCAGCCCGCCGGGACAGTCCTACGAGCAGTACTTC
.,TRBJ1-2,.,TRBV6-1,CASSAGSVTVYGYTF,TGTGCCAGCAGTGCCGGGAGCGTAACGGTCTATGGCTACACCTTC
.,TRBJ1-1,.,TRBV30,CAWSPGLEAFF,TGTGCCTGGAGTCCGGGTCTTGAAGCTTTCTTT
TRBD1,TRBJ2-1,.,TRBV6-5,CASRIPGQGNYEQFF,TGTGCCAGCAGGATACCGGGACAGGGTAATTATGAGCAGTTCTTC
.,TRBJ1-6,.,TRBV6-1,CASSEWRELNNSPLHF,TGTGCCAGCAGTGAATGGAGGGAATTGAATAATTCACCCCTCCACTTT
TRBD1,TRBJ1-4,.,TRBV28,CASSSWTGTNEKLFF,TGTGCCAGCAGTTCGTGGACAGGGACTAATGAAAAACTGTTTTTT
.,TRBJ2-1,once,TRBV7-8,CASSSGGTRSDNEQFF,TGTGCCAGCAGCTCAGGGGGGACTAGGTCAGACAATGAGCAGTTCTTC
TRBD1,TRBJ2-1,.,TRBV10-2,CASRLRDRLNEQFF,TGCGCCAGCAGACTCCGGGACAGGCTCAATGAGCAGTTCTTC
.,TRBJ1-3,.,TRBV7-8,CASSRGLSSGNTIYF,TGTGCCAGCAGCCGAGGGCTCAGCTCTGGAAACACCATATATTTT
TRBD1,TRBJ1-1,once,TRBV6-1,CASSADRGLNTEAFF,TGTGCCAGCAGCGCGGACAGGGGGCTAAACACTGAAGCTTTCTTT
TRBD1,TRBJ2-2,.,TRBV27,CASSVGQGSTGELFF,TGTGCCAGCAGTGTAGGACAGGGGAGCACCGGGGAGCTGTTTTTT
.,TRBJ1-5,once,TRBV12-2,CASRPPGGAPNQPQHF,TGTGCAAGTCGCCCCCCTGGCGGGGCCCCGAATCAGCCCCAGCATTTT